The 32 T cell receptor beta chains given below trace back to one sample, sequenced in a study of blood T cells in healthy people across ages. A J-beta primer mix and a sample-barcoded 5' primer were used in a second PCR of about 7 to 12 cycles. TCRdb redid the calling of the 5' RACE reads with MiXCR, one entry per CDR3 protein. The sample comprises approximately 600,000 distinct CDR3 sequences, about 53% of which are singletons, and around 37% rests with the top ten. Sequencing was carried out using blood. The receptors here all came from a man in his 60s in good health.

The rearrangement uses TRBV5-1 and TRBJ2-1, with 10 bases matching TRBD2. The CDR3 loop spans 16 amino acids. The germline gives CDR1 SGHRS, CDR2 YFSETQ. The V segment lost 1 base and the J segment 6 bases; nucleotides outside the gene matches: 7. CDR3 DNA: TGCGCCAGCAGCTTGCGAGCGGGGGGGCTGGGCAATGAGCAGTTCTTC. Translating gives CASSLRAGGLGNEQFF.

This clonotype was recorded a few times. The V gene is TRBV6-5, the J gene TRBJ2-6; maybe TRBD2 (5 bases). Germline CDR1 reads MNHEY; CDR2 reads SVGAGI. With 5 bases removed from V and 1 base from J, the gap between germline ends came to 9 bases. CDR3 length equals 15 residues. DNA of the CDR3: TGTGCCAGCAGTCCCCGGAGGTCTGGGGCCAACGTCCTGACTTTC. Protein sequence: CASSPRRSGANVLTF.

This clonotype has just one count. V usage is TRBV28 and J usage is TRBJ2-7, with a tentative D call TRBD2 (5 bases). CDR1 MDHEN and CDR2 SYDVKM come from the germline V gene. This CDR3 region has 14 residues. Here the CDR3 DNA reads TGTGTCAGACCTGTTGCGGCGGGCGACTACGAGCAGTACTTC. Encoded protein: CVRPVAAGDYEQYF.

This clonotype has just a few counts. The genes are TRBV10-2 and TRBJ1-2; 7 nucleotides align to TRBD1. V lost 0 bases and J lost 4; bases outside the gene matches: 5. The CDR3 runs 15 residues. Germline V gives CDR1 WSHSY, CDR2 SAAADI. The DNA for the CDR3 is TGCGCCAGCAGTGAGTCGTCCGGACAGGCCTATGGCTACACCTTC. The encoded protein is CASSESSGQAYGYTF.

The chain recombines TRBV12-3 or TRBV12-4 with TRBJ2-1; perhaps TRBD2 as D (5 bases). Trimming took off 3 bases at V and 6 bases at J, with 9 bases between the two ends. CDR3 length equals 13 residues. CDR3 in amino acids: CASSFIEGNEQFF. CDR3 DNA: TGTGCCAGCAGTTTCATCGAGGGCAATGAGCAGTTCTTC.

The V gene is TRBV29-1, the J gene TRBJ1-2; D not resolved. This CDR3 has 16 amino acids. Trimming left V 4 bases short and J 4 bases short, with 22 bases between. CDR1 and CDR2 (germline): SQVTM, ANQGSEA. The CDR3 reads CSVVFPQDEPSYGYTF. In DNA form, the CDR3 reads TGCAGCGTTGTATTCCCGCAGGACGAGCCCTCCTATGGCTACACCTTC.

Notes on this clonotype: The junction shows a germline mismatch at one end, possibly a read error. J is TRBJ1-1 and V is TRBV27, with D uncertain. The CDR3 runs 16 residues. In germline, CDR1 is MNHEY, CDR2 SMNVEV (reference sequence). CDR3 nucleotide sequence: TGTGCCAGCAGTTCCTTGGGCAGGCCGAAGAACACCGAAGCTTTCTTT. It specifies CASSSLGRPKNTEAFF.

The CDR3 DNA reads as TGTGCCAGCACCCAACTGGCGGGAGCGGTGTACAATGAGCAGTTCTTC. Translation gives CASTQLAGAVYNEQFF. The chain joins TRBV5-5 to TRBJ2-1, with 7 bases fitting TRBD2. Germline values: CDR1 SGHKS, CDR2 YYEKEE (reference sequence). V lost 6 bases to trimming and J lost 4 bases; unmatched junction nucleotides: 13. The CDR3 runs 16 residues.

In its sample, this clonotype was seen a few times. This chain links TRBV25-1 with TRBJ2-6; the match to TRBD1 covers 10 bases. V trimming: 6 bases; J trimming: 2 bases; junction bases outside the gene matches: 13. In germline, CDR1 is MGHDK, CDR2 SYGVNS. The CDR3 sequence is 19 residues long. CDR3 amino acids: CASSDFLGQGVTGANVLTF. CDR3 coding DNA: TGTGCCAGCAGCGACTTCCTCGGACAGGGGGTGACTGGGGCCAACGTCCTGACTTTC. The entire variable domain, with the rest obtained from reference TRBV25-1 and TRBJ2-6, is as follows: EADIYQTPRYLVIGTGKKITLECSQTMGHDKMYWYQQDPGMELHLIHYSYGVNSTEKGDLSSESTVSRIRTEHFPLTLESARPSHTSQYLCASSDFLGQGVTGANVLTFGAGSRLTVL.

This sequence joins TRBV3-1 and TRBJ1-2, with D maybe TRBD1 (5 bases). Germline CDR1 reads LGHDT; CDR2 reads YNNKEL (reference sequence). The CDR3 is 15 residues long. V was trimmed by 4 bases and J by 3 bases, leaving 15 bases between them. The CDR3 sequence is CASSPWAGTYYGYTF. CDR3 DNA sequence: TGTGCCAGCAGCCCCTGGGCAGGGACGTACTATGGCTACACCTTC. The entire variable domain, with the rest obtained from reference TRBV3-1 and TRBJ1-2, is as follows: DTAVSQTPKYLVTQMGNDKSIKCEQNLGHDTMYWYKQDSKKFLKIMFSYNNKELIINETVPNRFSPKSPDKAHLNLHINSLELGDSAVYFCASSPWAGTYYGYTFGSGTRLTVV.

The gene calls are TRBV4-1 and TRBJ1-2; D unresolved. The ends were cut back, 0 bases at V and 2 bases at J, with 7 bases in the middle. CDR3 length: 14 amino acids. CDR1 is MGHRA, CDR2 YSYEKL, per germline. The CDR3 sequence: CASSQDNWNYGYTF. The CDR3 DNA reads TGCGCCAGCAGCCAAGATAATTGGAACTATGGCTACACCTTC.

CDR3 sequence (DNA): TGTGCCAGCAGTGAAGCTGGGGGGCAGGGTCAGCCCCAGCATTTT. Protein sequence: CASSEAGGQGQPQHF. This sequence joins TRBV2 and TRBJ1-5, with D maybe TRBD1 (6 bases). Trimming pared 0 bases from V and 6 bases from J, leaving 12 bases between. The CDR3 runs 15 residues. The V gene's germline CDR1 is SNHLY and CDR2 FYNNEI.

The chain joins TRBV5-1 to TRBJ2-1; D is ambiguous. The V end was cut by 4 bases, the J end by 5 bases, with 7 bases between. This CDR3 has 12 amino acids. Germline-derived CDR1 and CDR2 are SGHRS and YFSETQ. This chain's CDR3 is CASSGVDNEQFF. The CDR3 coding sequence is TGCGCCAGCAGCGGGGTAGACAATGAGCAGTTCTTC.

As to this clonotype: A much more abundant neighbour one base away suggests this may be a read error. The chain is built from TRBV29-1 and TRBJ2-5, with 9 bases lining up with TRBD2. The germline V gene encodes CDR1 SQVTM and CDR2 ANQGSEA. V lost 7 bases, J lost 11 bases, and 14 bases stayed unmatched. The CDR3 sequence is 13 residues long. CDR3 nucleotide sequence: TGCAGCGCCCAGAGGGCGGGGGGGAATGAGCAGTACTTC. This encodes CSAQRAGGNEQYF.

CDR3 nucleotide sequence: TGTGCCAGCGGGCGGGGGGCCGTCTACAATGAGCAGTTCTTC. It translates to CASGRGAVYNEQFF. The gene calls are TRBV18 and TRBJ2-1; TRBD2 agrees at 8 bases. CDR3 length: 14 residues. J lost 3 bases, V lost 8 bases, and 6 bases had no gene match. The germline V gene encodes CDR1 KGHSH and CDR2 LQKENI.

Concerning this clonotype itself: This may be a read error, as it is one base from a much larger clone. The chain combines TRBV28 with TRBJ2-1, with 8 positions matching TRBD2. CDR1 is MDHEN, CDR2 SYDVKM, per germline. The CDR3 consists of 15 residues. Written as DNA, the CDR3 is TGTGCCAGCAGTCCCCCGGGAGGGGGATACAAGGAGCAGTTCTTC. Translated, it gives CASSPPGGGYKEQFF.

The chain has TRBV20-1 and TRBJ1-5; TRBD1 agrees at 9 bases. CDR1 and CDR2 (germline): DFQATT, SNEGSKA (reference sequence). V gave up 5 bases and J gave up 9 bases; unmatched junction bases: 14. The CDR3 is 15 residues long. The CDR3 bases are TGCAGTGCTCACAAGCCCGGGACAGGGAATGCGCCCCAGCATTTT. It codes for CSAHKPGTGNAPQHF.

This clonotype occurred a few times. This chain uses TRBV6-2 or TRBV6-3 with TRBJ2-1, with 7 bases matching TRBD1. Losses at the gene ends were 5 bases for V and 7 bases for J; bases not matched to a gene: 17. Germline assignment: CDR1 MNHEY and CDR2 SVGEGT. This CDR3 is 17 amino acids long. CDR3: CASSRSETGLHPNEQFF. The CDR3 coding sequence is TGTGCCAGCAGTCGCTCCGAGACAGGGCTTCATCCAAATGAGCAGTTCTTC.

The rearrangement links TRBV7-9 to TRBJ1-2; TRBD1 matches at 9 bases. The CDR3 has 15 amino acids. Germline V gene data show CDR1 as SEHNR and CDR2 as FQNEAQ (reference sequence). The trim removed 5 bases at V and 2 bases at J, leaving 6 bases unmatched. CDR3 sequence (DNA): TGTGCCAGCAGCACATCTGGACAGGGGAACTATGGCTACACCTTC. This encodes CASSTSGQGNYGYTF. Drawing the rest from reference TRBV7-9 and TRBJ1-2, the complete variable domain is DTGVSQNPRHKITKRGQNVTFRCDPISEHNRLYWYRQTLGQGPEFLTYFQNEAQLEKSRLLSDRFSAERPKGSFSTLEIQRTEQGDSAMYLCASSTSGQGNYGYTFGSGTRLTVV.

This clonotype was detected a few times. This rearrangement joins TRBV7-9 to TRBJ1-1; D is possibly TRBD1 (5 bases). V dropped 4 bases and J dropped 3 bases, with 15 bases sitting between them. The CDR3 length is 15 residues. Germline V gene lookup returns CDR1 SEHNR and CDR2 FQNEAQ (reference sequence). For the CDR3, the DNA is TGTGCCAGCAGCTCCCGGGACTGGGGAGACACTGAAGCTTTCTTT. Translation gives CASSSRDWGDTEAFF.

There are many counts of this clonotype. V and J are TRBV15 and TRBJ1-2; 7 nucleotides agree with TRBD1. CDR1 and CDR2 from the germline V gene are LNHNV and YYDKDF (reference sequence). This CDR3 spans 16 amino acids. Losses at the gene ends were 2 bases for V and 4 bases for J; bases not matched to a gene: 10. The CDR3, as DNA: TGTGCCACCAGCAGACCTGGAGGGGGCAGCAGCTATGGCTACACCTTC. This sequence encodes CATSRPGGGSSYGYTF.

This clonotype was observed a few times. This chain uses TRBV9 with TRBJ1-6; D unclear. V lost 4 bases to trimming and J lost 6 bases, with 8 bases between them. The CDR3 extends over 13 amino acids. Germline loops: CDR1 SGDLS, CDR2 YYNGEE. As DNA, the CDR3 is TGTGCCAGCAGCCCGAGACCTAATTCACCCCTCCACTTT. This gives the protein CASSPRPNSPLHF.

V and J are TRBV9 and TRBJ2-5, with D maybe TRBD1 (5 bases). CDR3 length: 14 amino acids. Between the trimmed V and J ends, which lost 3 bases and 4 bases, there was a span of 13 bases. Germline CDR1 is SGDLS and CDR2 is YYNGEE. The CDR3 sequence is CASSALGVRETQYF. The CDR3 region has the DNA TGTGCCAGCAGCGCCCTAGGGGTTAGAGAGACCCAGTACTTC.

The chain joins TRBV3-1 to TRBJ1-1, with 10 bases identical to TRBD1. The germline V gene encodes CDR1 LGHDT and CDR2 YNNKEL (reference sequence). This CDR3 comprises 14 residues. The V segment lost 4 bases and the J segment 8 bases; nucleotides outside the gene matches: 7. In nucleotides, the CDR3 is TGTGCCAGCAGCCTGGAGACAGGGGGCACGGAAGCTTTCTTT. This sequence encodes CASSLETGGTEAFF.

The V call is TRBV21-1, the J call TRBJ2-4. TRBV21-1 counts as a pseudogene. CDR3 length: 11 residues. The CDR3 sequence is CASSKDGTLYF. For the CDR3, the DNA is TGTGCCAGCAGCAAAGACGGCACTCTGTACTTC.

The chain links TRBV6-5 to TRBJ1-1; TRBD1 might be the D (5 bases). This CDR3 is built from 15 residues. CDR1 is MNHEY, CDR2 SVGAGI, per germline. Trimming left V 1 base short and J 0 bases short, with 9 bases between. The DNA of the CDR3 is TGTGCCAGCAGTTACTGGGACGGCTTGAACACTGAAGCTTTCTTT. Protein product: CASSYWDGLNTEAFF.

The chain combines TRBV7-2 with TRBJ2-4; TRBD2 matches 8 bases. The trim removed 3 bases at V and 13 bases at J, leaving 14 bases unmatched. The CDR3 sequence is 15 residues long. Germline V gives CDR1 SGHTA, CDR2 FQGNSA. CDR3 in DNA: TGTGCCAGCAGCTTCAGCGGGGGCTCCTACAATGAGCAGTACTTC. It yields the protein CASSFSGGSYNEQYF.

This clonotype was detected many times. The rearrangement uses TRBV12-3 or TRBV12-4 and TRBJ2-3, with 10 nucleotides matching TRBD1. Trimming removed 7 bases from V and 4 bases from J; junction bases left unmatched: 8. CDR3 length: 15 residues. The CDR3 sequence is CASKWTGGRSDTQYF. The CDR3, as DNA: TGTGCCAGCAAATGGACAGGGGGGAGATCAGATACGCAGTATTTT.

The CDR3 DNA follows: TGTGCCAGCAGCTTAATCACCGAGACGGTTTACACTGAAGCTTTCTTT. Its protein product is CASSLITETVYTEAFF. The chain joins TRBV11-2 to TRBJ1-1; D is uncertain. V gave up 2 bases and J gave up 3 bases, with 16 bases separating them. The V gene's germline CDR1 is SGHAT and CDR2 FQNNGV. The length of the CDR3 is 16 residues. The whole variable domain, filled in from reference TRBV11-2 and TRBJ1-1, reads EAGVAQSPRYKIIEKRQSVAFWCNPISGHATLYWYQQILGQGPKLLIQFQNNGVVDDSQLPKDRFSAERLKGVDSTLKIQPAKLEDSAVYLCASSLITETVYTEAFFGQGTRLTVV.

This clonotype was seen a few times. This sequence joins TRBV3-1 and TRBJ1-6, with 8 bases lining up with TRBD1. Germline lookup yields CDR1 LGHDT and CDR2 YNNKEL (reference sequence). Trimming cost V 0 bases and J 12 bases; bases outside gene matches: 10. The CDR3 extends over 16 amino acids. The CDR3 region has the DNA TGTGCCAGCAGCCAAGATCGGGCAGGGGGCCTAAGACCCCTCCACTTT. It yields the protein CASSQDRAGGLRPLHF.

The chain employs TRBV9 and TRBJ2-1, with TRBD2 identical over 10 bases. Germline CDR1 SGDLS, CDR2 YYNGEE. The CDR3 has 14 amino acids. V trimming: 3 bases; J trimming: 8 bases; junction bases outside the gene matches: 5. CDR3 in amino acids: CASSAGLAFYEQFF. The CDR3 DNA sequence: TGTGCCAGCAGCGCGGGACTAGCGTTCTATGAGCAGTTCTTC.

CDR3 coding DNA: TGCAGCGTTGAGGGGACCGCCTGGGGAGAGACCCAGTACTTC. Translation: CSVEGTAWGETQYF. The chain uses TRBV29-1 and TRBJ2-5; D is perhaps TRBD1 or TRBD2 (5 bases each). Germline values: CDR1 SQVTM, CDR2 ANQGSEA. The CDR3 is 14 amino acids. The V end was cut by 3 bases, the J end by 4 bases, with 15 bases between.